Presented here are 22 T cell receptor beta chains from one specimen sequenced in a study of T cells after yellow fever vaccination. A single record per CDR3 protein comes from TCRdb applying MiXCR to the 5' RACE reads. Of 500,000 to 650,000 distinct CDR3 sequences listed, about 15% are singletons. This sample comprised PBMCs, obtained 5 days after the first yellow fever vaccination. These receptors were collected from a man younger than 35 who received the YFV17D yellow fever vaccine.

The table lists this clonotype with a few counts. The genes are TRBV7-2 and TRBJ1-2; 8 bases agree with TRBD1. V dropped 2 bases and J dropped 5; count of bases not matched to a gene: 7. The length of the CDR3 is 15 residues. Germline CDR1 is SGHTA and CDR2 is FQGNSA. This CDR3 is CASSLRTGKIYGYTF. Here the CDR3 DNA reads TGTGCCAGCAGCTTACGGACAGGGAAGATATATGGCTACACCTTC.

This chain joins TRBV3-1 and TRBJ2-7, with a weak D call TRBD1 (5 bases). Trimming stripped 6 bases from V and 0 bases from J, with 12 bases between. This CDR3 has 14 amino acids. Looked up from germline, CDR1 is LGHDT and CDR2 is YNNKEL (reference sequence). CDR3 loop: CASSIQGSSYEQYF. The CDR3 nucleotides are TGTGCCAGCAGTATCCAGGGAAGCTCCTACGAGCAGTACTTC.

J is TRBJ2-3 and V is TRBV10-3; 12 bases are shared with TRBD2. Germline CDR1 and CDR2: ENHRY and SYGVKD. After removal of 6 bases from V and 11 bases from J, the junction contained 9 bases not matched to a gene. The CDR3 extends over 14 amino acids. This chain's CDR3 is CAIREETSGGLQYF. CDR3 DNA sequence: TGTGCCATCAGGGAAGAGACTAGCGGGGGTCTGCAGTATTTT.

As DNA, the CDR3 is TGTGCCAGCAGCTCCAGAGGCAGGGTGTTCAGGGAGACCCAGTACTTC. It yields the protein CASSSRGRVFRETQYF. The rearrangement joins TRBV7-9 to TRBJ2-5; possibly TRBD1 for D (5 bases). This CDR3 region has 16 residues. CDR1 is SEHNR and CDR2 is FQNEAQ in the germline V gene (reference sequence). Trimming removed 4 bases from V and 5 bases from J, with 20 bases in between.

The CDR3 is CASKKGGYNEQFF. In DNA, the CDR3 is TGTGCCAGCAAGAAGGGGGGCTACAATGAGCAGTTCTTC. The V call is TRBV27, the J call TRBJ2-1, with D perhaps given as TRBD1 or TRBD2 (6 bases each). V was cut by 7 bases and J by 3 bases, with 10 bases left in between. CDR3 length: 13 residues. Germline loops: CDR1 MNHEY, CDR2 SMNVEV (reference sequence).

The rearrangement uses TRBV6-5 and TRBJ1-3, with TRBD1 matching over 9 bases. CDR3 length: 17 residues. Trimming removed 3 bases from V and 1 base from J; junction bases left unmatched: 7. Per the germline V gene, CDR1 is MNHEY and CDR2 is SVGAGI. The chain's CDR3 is CASSYQQQGASGNTIYF. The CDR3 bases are TGTGCCAGCAGTTATCAGCAACAGGGGGCGTCTGGAAACACCATATATTTT.

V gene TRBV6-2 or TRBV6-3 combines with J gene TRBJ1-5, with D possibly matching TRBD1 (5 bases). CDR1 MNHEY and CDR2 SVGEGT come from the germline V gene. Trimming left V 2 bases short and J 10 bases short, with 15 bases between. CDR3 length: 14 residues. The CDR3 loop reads CASSYRGLQGPQHF. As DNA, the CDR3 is TGTGCCAGCAGTTACAGGGGTCTCCAGGGACCCCAGCATTTT.

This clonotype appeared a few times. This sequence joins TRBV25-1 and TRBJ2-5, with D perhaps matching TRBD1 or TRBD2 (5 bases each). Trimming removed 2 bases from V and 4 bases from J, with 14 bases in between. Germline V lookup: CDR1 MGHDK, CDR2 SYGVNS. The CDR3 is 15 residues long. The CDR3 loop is CASSELGDQGETQYF. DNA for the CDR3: TGTGCCAGCAGTGAACTAGGGGACCAGGGAGAGACCCAGTACTTC.

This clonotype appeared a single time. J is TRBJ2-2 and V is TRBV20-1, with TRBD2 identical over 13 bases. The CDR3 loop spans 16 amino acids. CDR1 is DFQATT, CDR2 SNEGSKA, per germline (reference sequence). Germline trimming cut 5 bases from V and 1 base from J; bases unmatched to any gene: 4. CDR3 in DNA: TGCAGTGCTGCCGGGACTAGCGGGGTGAACACCGGGGAGCTGTTTTTT. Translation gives CSAAGTSGVNTGELFF.

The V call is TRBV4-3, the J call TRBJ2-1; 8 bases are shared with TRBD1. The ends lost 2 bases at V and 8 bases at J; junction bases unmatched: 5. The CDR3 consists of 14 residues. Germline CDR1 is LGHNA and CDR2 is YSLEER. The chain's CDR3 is CASSQSQGAYEQFF. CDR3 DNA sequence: TGCGCCAGCAGCCAAAGTCAGGGGGCCTATGAGCAGTTCTTC.

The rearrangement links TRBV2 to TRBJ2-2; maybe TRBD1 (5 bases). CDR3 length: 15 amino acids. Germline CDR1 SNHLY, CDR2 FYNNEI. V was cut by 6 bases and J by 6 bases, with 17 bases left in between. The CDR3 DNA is TGTGCCAGCAGCAGCCCGACAGAACGTCCCGGGGAGCTGTTTTTT. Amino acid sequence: CASSSPTERPGELFF.

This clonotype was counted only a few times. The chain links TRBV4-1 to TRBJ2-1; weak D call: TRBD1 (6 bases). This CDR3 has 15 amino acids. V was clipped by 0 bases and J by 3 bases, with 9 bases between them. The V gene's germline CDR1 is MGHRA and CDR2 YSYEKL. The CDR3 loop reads CASSQEGTYYNEQFF. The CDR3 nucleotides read TGCGCCAGCAGCCAAGAAGGGACATACTACAATGAGCAGTTCTTC.

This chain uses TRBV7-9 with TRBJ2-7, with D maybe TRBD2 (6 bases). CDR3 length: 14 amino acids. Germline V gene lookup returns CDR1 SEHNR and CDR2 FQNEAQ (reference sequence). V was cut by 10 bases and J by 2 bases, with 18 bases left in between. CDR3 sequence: CATGLMLGTYEQYF. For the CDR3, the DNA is TGTGCCACCGGACTAATGTTAGGGACCTACGAGCAGTACTTC. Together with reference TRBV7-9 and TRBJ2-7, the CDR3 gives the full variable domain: DTGVSQNPRHKITKRGQNVTFRCDPISEHNRLYWYRQTLGQGPEFLTYFQNEAQLEKSRLLSDRFSAERPKGSFSTLEIQRTEQGDSAMYLCATGLMLGTYEQYFGPGTRLTVT.

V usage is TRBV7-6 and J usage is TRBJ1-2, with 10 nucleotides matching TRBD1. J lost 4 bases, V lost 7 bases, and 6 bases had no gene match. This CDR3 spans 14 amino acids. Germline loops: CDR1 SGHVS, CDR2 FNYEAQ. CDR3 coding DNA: TGTGCCAGCACTCCGGGACAGGGGACCTATGGCTACACCTTC. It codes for CASTPGQGTYGYTF.

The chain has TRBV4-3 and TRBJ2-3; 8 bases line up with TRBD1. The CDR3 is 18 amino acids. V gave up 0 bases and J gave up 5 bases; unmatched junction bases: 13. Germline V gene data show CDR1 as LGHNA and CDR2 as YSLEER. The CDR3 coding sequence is TGCGCCAGCAGCCAAGAACCGCGAGGCCCAGGGGGCCTAGATACGCAGTATTTT. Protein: CASSQEPRGPGGLDTQYF.

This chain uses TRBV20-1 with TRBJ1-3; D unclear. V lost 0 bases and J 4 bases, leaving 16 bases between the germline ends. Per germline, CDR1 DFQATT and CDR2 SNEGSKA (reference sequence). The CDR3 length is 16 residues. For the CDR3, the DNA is TGCAGTGCTAGAGATCAGTGTTGTTCCGAGGGAAACACCATATATTTT. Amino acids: CSARDQCCSEGNTIYF.

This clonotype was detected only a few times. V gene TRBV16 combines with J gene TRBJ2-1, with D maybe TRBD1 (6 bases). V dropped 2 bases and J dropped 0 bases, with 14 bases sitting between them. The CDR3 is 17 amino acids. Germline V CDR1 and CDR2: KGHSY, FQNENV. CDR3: CASSQRKGQSSYNEQFF. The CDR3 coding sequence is TGTGCCAGCAGCCAAAGAAAGGGACAAAGCTCCTACAATGAGCAGTTCTTC.

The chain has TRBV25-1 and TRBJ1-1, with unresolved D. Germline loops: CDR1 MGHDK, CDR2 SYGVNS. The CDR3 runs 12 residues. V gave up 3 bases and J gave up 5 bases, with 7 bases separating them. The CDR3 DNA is TGTGCCAGCAGTGACTTGTTTACTGAAGCTTTCTTT. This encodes CASSDLFTEAFF.

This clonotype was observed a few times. The CDR3 DNA follows: TGCAGTGCCCCAGTACAGGTCAACACTGAAGCTTTCTTT. Protein product: CSAPVQVNTEAFF. This chain joins TRBV20-1 and TRBJ1-1; D is perhaps TRBD1 (5 bases). Per germline, CDR1 DFQATT and CDR2 SNEGSKA (reference sequence). Trimming shortened V by 6 bases and J by 2 bases, and 13 bases separated the two germline ends. The CDR3 is 13 residues long.

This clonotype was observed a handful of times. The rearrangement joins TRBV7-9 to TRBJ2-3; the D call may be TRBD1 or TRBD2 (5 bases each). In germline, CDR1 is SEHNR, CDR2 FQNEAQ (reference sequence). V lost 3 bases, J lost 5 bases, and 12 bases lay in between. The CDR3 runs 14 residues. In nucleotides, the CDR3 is TGTGCCAGCAGCTTTGTCGGGGCGGGAGATACGCAGTATTTT. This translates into CASSFVGAGDTQYF.

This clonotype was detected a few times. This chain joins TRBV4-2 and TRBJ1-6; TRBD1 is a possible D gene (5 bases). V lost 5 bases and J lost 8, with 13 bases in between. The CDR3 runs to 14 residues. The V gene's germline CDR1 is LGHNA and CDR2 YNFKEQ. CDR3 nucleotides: TGTGCCAGCAGCTCCGGGACTCGCGATTCACCCCTCCACTTT. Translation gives CASSSGTRDSPLHF.

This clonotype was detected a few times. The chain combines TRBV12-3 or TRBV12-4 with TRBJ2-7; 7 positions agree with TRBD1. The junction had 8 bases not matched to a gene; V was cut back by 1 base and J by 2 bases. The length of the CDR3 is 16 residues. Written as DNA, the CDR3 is TGTGCCAGCAGTTTAGTCGACAGGGTAAGGCCCTACGAGCAGTACGTC. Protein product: CASSLVDRVRPYEQYV.